One and the same sample provided the 10 T cell receptor beta chains below, sequenced in a study of Graves' ophthalmopathy and Graves' hyperthyroidism. TCR beta CDR3 amplification used RNA transcripts. Second-round multiplex PCR came after a first-round RT-PCR that employed HTBI primers. TCRdb used MiXCR to reprocess the multiplex PCR reads, holding one entry per CDR3 protein. The sample shows almost 400,000 distinct CDR3 sequences, around 17% of them seen only once. The source material was peripheral blood. Every receptor here comes from a woman aged 18 to 35 with Graves' ophthalmopathy.

This clonotype was found many times. This chain joins TRBV12-3 or TRBV12-4 and TRBJ2-2; D gene unclear. The CDR3 sequence is 15 residues long. The V end was cut by 7 bases, the J end by 0 bases, with 12 bases between. The CDR3: CASIMDRSNTGELFF. For the CDR3, the DNA is TGTGCCAGCATTATGGACCGTTCGAACACCGGGGAGCTGTTTTTT.

Turning to this clonotype: This sequence may be a read error, since a much larger clone differs from it by one base. V is TRBV30 and J is TRBJ2-7; tentatively, D is TRBD2 (6 bases). The CDR3 consists of 16 residues. Trimming removed 0 bases at V and 5 bases at J, with 20 bases between. The germline V gene has CDR1 GTSNPN and CDR2 SVGIG (reference sequence). The CDR3 DNA reads TGTGCCTGGAGTGTACACGGGGGAGGCAGAGGCAACGAGCAGTACTTC. Amino acids: CAWSVHGGGRGNEQYF.

This clonotype was recorded many times. J is TRBJ1-1 and V is TRBV15; no definite D call. Germline loops: CDR1 LNHNV, CDR2 YYDKDF (reference sequence). The length of the CDR3 is 12 residues. The V end was cut by 9 bases, the J end by 0 bases, with 8 bases between. In DNA, the CDR3 is TGTGCCACTCGGTCCATGAACACTGAAGCTTTCTTT. This codes for CATRSMNTEAFF.

The chain links TRBV27 to TRBJ1-1; the match to TRBD1 covers 9 bases. V was clipped by 6 bases and J by 0 bases; unmatched bases: 8. This CDR3 is built from 16 residues. In germline, CDR1 is MNHEY, CDR2 SMNVEV (reference sequence). The chain's CDR3 is CASSATGGRMNTEAFF. The CDR3 nucleotides read TGTGCCAGCAGCGCCACAGGGGGCAGAATGAACACTGAAGCTTTCTTT.

This clonotype turned up a few times. The CDR3 sequence is CASSEAQGTGELFF. The CDR3 nucleotides are TGTGCCAGCAGCGAAGCTCAGGGTACCGGGGAGCTGTTTTTT. The V call is TRBV11-2, the J call TRBJ2-2; possible D gene TRBD1, 5 bases. The CDR3 extends over 14 amino acids. Looked up from germline, CDR1 is SGHAT and CDR2 is FQNNGV. With 5 bases removed from V and 5 bases from J, the gap between germline ends came to 12 bases.

This clonotype was counted at least ten times. The chain employs TRBV6-2 or TRBV6-3 and TRBJ1-5; D possibly corresponds to TRBD1 (5 bases). The CDR3 spans 17 residues. V was shortened by 2 bases and J by 2 bases, with 16 bases between the two germline ends. The germline V gene has CDR1 MNHEY and CDR2 SVGEGT. The CDR3 bases are TGTGCCAGCAGTTACCGCCCCCAGGGAACGGGCAATCAGCCCCAGCATTTT. Translating it yields CASSYRPQGTGNQPQHF.

The J gene is TRBJ2-7, the V gene TRBV5-1; D is possibly TRBD1 or TRBD2 (5 bases each). Germline lookup yields CDR1 SGHRS and CDR2 YFSETQ. CDR3 length equals 16 residues. The V end lost 4 bases, the J end lost 4 bases, and 21 bases lay between the germline ends. The CDR3 protein is CASSAAGAGLPYEQYF. The CDR3 nucleotides are TGCGCCAGCAGCGCGGCCGGGGCAGGGCTACCTTACGAGCAGTACTTC.

The chain employs TRBV11-2 and TRBJ2-3; 8 nucleotides line up with TRBD2. Germline CDR1 reads SGHAT; CDR2 reads FQNNGV. V gave up 2 bases and J gave up 1 base; unmatched junction bases: 5. The CDR3 covers 16 residues. CDR3 sequence: CASSLLGLVRTDTQYF. DNA of the CDR3: TGTGCCAGCAGCTTATTGGGACTAGTCCGCACAGATACGCAGTATTTT. Drawing the rest from reference TRBV11-2 and TRBJ2-3, the complete variable domain is EAGVAQSPRYKIIEKRQSVAFWCNPISGHATLYWYQQILGQGPKLLIQFQNNGVVDDSQLPKDRFSAERLKGVDSTLKIQPAKLEDSAVYLCASSLLGLVRTDTQYFGPGTRLTVL.

This clonotype was recorded at least ten times. The CDR3 sequence is CASSWIGEQPQHF. CDR3 nucleotides: TGCGCCAGCAGCTGGATAGGGGAACAGCCCCAGCATTTT. This rearrangement joins TRBV5-1 to TRBJ1-5; D possibly corresponds to TRBD1 (5 bases). The CDR3 has 13 amino acids. V dropped 3 bases and J dropped 7 bases, with 11 bases sitting between them. Germline values: CDR1 SGHRS, CDR2 YFSETQ.

Of note for this clonotype: Given a much more abundant clone one base away, this may be a read error. The chain joins TRBV18 to TRBJ1-2, with TRBD1 identical over 8 bases. Germline V gene data show CDR1 as KGHSH and CDR2 as LQKENI. This CDR3 spans 13 amino acids. CDR3 in DNA: TGTGCCAGCTCACCGCAGGGGGCCAATGGCTGCACCTTC. This encodes CASSPQGANGCTF.